This T cell receptor (beta chain) was found in a study of T cell responses to AZD1222 COVID-19 vaccine. Findings of the study overall: Repertoires were obtained solely post-peak T cell response. Most donors were white British and more were female, and clonal diversity was possibly underestimated. Spike as a whole was targeted by vaccine-associated CD4 TCRs, dominant at 160-218 and 743-854.

With 4 bases removed from V and 12 bases from J, the gap between germline ends came to 16 bases. From germline, CDR1 is MNHNY and CDR2 SVGAGI (reference sequence). CDR3 length: 12 amino acids. This clone was found once. As yet, its antigen is unknown. Measured with immunoSEQ multiplex PCR; TCRdb has only the in-frame clones, and not every one. The sample contains about 150,000 clones, over 85% of which appear only once. Sequences were derived from peripheral blood, sampled on day 0 of AZD1222 vaccination. The chain couples TRBV6-6 to TRBJ2-7; D is perhaps TRBD1 (6 bases). This TCR was sampled from an adult in good health. The CDR3 protein is CASSSHRDHRYF. CDR3 DNA sequence: TGTGCCAGCAGTTCTCACAGGGACCACCGGTACTTC.